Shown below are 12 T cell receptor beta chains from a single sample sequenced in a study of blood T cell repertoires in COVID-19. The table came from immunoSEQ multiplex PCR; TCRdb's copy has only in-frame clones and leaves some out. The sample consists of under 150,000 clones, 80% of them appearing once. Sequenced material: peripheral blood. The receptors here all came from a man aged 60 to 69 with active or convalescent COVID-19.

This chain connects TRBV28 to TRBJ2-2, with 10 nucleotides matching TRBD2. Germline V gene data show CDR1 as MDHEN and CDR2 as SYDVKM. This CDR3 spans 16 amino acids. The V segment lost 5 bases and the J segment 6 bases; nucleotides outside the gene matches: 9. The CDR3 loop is CASSDASGRAAGELFF. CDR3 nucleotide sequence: TGTGCCAGCAGTGATGCAAGCGGGAGGGCTGCCGGGGAGCTGTTTTTT.

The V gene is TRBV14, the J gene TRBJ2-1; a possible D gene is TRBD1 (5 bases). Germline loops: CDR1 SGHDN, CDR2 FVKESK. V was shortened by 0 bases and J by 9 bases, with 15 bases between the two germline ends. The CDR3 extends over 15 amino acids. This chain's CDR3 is CASSQDLAGRIEQFF. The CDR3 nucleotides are TGTGCCAGCAGCCAAGATCTGGCAGGGCGGATTGAGCAGTTCTTC.

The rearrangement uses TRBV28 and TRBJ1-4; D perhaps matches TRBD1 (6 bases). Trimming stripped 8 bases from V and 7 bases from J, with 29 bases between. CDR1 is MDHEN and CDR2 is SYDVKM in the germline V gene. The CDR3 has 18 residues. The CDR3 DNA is TGTGCCAGCCAAAGACCATCACGCGGGGGGCTACGAGGTGAAAAACTGTTTTTT. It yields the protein CASQRPSRGGLRGEKLFF.

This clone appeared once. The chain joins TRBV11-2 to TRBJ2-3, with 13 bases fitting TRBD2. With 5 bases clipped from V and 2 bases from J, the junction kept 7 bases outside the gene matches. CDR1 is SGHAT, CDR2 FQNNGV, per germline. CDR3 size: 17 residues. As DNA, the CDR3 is TGTGCCAGCAGCCCAAGGGGACTAGCGGGATCCACAGATACGCAGTATTTT. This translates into CASSPRGLAGSTDTQYF.

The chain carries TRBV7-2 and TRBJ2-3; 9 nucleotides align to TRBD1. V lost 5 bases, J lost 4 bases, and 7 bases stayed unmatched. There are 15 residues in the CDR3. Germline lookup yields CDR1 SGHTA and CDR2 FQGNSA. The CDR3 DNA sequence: TGTGCCAGCAGCGTAAACAGGGGGCTATCAGATACGCAGTATTTT. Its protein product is CASSVNRGLSDTQYF.

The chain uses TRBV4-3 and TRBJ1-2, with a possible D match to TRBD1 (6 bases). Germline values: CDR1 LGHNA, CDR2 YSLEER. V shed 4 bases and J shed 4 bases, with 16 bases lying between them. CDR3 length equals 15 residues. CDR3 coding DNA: TGCGCCAGCAGCCCAGGGGTGGGGTTGGTCTATGGCTACACCTTC. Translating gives CASSPGVGLVYGYTF.

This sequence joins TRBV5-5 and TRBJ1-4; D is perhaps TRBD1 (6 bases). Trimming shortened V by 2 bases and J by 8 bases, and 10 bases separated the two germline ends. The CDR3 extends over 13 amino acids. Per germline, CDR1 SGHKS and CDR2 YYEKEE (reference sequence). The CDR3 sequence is CASSFYRGEKLFF. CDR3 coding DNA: TGTGCCAGCAGCTTTTATAGGGGGGAAAAACTGTTTTTT.

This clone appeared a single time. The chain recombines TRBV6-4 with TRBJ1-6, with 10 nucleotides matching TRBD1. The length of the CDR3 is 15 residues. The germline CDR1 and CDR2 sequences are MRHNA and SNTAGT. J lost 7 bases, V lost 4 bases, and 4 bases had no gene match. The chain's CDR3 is CASSVGQGENSPLHF. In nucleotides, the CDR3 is TGTGCCAGCAGTGTCGGACAGGGGGAGAATTCACCCCTCCACTTT.

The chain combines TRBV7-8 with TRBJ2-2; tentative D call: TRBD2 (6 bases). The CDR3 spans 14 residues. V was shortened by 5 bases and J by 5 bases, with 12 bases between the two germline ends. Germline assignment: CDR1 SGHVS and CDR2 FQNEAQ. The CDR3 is CASSQIRETGELFF. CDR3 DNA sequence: TGTGCCAGCAGCCAGATTCGGGAGACCGGGGAGCTGTTTTTT.

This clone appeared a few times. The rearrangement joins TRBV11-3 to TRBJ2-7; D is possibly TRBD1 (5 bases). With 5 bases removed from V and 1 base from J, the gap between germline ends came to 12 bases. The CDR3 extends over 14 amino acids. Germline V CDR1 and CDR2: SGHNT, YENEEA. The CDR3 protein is CASSLRAGSYEQYF. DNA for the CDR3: TGTGCCAGCAGCCTCAGGGCAGGTTCCTACGAGCAGTACTTC.

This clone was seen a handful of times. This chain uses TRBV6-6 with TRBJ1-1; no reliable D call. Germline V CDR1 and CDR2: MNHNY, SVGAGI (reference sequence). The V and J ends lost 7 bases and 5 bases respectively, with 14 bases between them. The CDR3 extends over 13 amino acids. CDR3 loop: CASTLLGGTEAFF. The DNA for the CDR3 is TGTGCCAGCACCCTCCTCGGAGGAACTGAAGCTTTCTTT.

CDR3 in DNA: TGCGCCAGCAGCCAAGAGCGTCTTAACTATGGCTACACCTTC. This translates into CASSQERLNYGYTF. This chain joins TRBV4-3 and TRBJ1-2; D is unresolved. This CDR3 spans 14 amino acids. Trimming removed 0 bases at V and 1 base at J, with 6 bases between. Germline CDR1 reads LGHNA; CDR2 reads YSLEER.